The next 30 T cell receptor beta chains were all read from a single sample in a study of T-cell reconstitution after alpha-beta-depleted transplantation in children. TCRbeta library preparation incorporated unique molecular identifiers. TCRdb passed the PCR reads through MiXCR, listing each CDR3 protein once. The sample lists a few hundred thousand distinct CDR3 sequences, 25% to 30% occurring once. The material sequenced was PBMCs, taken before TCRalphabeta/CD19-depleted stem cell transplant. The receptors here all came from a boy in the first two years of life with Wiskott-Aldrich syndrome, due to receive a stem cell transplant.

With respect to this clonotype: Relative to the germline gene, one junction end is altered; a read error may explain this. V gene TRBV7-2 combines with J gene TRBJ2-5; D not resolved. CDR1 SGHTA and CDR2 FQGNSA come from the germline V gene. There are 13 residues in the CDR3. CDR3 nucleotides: TGTGCCAGCAGCCCTTACACCCAAGAGAGCCAGTACTTC. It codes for CASSPYTQESQYF.

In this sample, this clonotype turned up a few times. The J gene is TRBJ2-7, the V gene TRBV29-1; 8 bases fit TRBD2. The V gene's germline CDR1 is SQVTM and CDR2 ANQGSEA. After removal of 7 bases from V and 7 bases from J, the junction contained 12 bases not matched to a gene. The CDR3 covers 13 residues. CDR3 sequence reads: CSAESSGRSEQYF. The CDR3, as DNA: TGCAGCGCCGAGAGCAGCGGGAGAAGTGAGCAGTACTTC.

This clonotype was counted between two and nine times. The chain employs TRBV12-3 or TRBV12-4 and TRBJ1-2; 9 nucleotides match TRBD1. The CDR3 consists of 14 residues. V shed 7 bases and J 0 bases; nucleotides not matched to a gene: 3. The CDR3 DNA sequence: TGTGCCAGCACGGGACAGGGAGCTAACTATGGCTACACCTTC. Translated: CASTGQGANYGYTF.

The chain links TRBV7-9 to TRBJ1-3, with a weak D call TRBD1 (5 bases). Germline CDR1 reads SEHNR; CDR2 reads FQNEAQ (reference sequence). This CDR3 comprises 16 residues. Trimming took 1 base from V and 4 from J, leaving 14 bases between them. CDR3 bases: TGTGCCAGCAGCTTAGAAGGGGTCGGCGGAGGAAACACCATATATTTT. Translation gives CASSLEGVGGGNTIYF.

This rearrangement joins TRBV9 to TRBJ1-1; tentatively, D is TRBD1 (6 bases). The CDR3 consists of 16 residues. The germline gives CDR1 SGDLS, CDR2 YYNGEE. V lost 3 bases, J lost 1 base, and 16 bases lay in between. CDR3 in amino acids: CASSGEGGQGNTEAFF. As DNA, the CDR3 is TGTGCCAGCAGCGGCGAGGGGGGCCAAGGGAACACTGAAGCTTTCTTT.

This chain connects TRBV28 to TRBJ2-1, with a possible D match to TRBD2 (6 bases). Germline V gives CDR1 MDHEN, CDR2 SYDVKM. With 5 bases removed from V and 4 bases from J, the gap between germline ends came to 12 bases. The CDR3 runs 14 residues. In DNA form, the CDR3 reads TGTGCCAGCAGTACCCCTAGCGAGTACAATGAGCAGTTCTTC. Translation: CASSTPSEYNEQFF.

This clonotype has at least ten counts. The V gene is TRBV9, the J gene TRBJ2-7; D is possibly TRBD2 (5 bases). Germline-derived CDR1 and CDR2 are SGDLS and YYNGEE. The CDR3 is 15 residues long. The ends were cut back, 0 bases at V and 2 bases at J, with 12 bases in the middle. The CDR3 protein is CASSVGAGPAYEQYF. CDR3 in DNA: TGTGCCAGCAGCGTAGGTGCGGGCCCTGCCTACGAGCAGTACTTC.

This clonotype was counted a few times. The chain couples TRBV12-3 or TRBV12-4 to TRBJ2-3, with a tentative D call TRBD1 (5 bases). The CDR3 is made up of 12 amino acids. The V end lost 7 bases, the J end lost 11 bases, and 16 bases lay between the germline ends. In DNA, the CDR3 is TGTGCCAGCAATAAGAACAGGCCGGGGCAGTATTTT. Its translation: CASNKNRPGQYF.

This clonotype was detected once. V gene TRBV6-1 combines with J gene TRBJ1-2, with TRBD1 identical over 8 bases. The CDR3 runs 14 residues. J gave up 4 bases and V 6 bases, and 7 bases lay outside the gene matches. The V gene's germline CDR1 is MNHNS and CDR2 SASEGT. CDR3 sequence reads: CASSPRQGTYGYTF. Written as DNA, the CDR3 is TGTGCCAGCAGCCCGCGACAGGGGACCTATGGCTACACCTTC.

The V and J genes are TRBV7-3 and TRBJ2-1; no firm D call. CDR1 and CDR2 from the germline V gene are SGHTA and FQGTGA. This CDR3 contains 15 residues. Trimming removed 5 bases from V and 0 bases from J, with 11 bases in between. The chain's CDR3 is CASSPTPSSYNEQFF. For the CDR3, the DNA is TGTGCCAGCAGCCCTACGCCTAGCTCCTACAATGAGCAGTTCTTC.

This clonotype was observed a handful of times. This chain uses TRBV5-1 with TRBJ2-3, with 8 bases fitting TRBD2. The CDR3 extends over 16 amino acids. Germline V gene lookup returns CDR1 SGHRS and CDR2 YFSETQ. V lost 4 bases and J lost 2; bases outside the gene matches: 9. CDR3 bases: TGCGCCAGCAGCCTGAATCTAGCGGGCCTCACAGATACGCAGTATTTT. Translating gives CASSLNLAGLTDTQYF. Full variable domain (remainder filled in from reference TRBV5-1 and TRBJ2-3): KAGVTQTPRYLIKTRGQQVTLSCSPISGHRSVSWYQQTPGQGLQFLFEYFSETQRNKGNFPGRFSGRQFSNSRSEMNVSTLELGDSALYLCASSLNLAGLTDTQYFGPGTRLTVL.

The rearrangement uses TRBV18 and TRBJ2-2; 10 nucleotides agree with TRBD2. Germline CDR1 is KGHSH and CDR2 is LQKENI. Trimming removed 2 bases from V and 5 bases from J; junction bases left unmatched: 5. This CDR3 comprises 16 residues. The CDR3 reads CASSPRLAGETGELFF. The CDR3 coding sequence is TGTGCCAGCTCACCAAGACTAGCGGGCGAGACCGGGGAGCTGTTTTTT.

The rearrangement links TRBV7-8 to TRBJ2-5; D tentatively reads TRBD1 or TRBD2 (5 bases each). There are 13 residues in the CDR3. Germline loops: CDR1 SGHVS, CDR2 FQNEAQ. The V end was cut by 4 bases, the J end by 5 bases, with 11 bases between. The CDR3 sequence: CASSSGPHETQYF. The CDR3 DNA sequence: TGTGCCAGCAGCTCGGGGCCCCACGAGACCCAGTACTTC.

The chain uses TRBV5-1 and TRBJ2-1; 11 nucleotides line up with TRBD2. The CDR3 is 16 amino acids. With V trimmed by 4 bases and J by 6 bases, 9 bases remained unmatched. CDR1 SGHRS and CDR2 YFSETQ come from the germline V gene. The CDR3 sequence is CASSPLAGGGINEQFF. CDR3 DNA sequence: TGCGCCAGCAGCCCTCTAGCGGGAGGCGGAATCAATGAGCAGTTCTTC. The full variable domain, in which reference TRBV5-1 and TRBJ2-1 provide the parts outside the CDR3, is KAGVTQTPRYLIKTRGQQVTLSCSPISGHRSVSWYQQTPGQGLQFLFEYFSETQRNKGNFPGRFSGRQFSNSRSEMNVSTLELGDSALYLCASSPLAGGGINEQFFGPGTRLTVL.

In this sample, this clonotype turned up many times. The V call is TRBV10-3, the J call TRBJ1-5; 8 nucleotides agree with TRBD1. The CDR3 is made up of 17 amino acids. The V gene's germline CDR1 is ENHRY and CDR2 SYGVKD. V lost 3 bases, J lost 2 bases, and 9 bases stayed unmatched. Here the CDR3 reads CAISEGQGGSGNQPQHF. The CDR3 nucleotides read TGTGCCATCAGTGAAGGACAGGGCGGGAGTGGCAATCAGCCCCAGCATTTT.

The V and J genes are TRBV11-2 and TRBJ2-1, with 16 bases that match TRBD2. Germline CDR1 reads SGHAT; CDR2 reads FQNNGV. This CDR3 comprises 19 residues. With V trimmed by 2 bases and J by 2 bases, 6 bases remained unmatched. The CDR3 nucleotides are TGTGCCAGCAGCTTATCCCCCGGGACTAGCGGGAGGGCCTACAATGAGCAGTTCTTC. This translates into CASSLSPGTSGRAYNEQFF.

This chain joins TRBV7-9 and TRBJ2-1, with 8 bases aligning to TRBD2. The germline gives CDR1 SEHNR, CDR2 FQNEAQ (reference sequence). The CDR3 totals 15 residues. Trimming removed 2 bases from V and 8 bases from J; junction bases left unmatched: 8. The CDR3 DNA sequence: TGTGCCAGCAGCTTATATAGCGGGATAGTGGATGAGCAGTTCTTC. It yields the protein CASSLYSGIVDEQFF.

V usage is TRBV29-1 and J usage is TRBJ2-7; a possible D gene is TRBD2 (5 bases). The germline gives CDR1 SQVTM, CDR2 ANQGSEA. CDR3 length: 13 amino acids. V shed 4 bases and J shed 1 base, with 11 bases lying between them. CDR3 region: CSVGSDSSYEQYF. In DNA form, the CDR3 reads TGCAGCGTTGGGTCGGACTCGTCCTACGAGCAGTACTTC.

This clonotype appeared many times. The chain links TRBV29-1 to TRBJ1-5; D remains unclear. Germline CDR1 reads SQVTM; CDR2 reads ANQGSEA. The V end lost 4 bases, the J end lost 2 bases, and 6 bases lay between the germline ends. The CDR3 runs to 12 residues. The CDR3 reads CSVGGGNQPQHF. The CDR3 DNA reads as TGCAGCGTTGGTGGTGGCAATCAGCCCCAGCATTTT.

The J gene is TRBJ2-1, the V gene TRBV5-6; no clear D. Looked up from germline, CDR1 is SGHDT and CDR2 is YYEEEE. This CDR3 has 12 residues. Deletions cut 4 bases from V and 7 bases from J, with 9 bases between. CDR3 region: CASSRDRNEQFF. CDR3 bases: TGTGCCAGCAGCCGAGACCGTAATGAGCAGTTCTTC. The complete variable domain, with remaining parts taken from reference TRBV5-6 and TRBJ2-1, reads DAGVTQSPTHLIKTRGQQVTLRCSPKSGHDTVSWYQQALGQGPQFIFQYYEEEERQRGNFPDRFSGHQFPNYSSELNVNALLLGDSALYLCASSRDRNEQFFGPGTRLTVL.

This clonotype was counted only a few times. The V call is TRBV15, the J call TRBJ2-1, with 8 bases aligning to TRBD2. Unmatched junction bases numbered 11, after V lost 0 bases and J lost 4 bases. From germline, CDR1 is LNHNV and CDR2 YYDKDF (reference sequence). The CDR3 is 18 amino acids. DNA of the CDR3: TGTGCCACCAGCAGAGAAAAGATCCTAGCGGGTTCTTACAATGAGCAGTTCTTC. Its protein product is CATSREKILAGSYNEQFF.

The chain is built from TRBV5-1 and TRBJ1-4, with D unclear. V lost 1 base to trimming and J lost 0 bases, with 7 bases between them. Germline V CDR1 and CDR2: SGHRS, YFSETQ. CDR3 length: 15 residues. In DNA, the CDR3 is TGCGCCAGCAGCTTGACCGTCTCAACTAATGAAAAACTGTTTTTT. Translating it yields CASSLTVSTNEKLFF. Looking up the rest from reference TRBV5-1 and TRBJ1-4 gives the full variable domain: KAGVTQTPRYLIKTRGQQVTLSCSPISGHRSVSWYQQTPGQGLQFLFEYFSETQRNKGNFPGRFSGRQFSNSRSEMNVSTLELGDSALYLCASSLTVSTNEKLFFGSGTQLSVL.

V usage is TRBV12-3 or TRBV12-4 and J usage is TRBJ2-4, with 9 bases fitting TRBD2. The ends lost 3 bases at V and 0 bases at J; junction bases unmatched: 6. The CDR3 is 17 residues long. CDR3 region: CASSFSGRTLAKNIQYF. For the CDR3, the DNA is TGTGCCAGCAGTTTCAGCGGGAGGACCTTAGCCAAAAACATTCAGTACTTC.

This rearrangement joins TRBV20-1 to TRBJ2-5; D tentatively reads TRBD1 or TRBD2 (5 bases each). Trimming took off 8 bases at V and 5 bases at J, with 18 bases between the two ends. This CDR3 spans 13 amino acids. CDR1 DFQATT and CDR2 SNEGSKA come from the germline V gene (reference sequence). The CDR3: CSSWGRISETQYF. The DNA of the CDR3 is TGCAGTTCCTGGGGACGGATTTCTGAGACCCAGTACTTC.

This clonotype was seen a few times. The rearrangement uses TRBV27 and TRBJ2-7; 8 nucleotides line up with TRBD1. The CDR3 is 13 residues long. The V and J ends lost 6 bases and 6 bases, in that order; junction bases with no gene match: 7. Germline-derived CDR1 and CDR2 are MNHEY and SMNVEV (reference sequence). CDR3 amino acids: CASSRPGGFEQYF. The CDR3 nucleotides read TGTGCCAGCAGCCGACCAGGGGGCTTCGAGCAGTACTTC.

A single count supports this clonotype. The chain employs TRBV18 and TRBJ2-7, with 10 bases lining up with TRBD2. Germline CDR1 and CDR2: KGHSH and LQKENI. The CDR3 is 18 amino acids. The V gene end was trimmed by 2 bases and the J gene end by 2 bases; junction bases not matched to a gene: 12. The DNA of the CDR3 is TGTGCCAGCTCACCATTAGCGGGAGGCGGAGGGGACACCTACGAGCAGTACTTC. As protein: CASSPLAGGGGDTYEQYF. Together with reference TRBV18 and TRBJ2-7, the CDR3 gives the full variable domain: NAGVMQNPRHLVRRRGQEARLRCSPMKGHSHVYWYRQLPEEGLKFMVYLQKENIIDESGMPKERFSAEFPKEGPSILRIQQVVRGDSAAYFCASSPLAGGGGDTYEQYFGPGTRLTVT.

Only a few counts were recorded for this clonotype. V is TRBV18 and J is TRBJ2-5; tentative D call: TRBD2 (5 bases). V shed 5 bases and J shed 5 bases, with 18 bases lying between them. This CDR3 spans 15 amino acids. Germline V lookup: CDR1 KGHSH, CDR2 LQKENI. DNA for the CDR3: TGTGCCAGCTCATACTCGACTAACCGTCGTGAGACCCAGTACTTC. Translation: CASSYSTNRRETQYF.

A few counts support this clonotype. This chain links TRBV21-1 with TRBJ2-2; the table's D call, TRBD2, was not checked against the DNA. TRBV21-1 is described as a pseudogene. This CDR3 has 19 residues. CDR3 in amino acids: CASSNPRMGGPSNTGELFF. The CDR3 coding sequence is TGTGCCAGCAGCAACCCTCGGATGGGAGGACCCTCGAACACCGGGGAGCTGTTTTTT.

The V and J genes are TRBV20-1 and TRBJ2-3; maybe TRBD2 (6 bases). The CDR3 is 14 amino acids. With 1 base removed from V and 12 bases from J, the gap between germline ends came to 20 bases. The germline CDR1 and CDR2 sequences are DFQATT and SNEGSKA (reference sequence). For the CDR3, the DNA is TGCAGTGCTAGAGTTGGAGGGATACAGTTCCACCAGTATTTT. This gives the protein CSARVGGIQFHQYF.

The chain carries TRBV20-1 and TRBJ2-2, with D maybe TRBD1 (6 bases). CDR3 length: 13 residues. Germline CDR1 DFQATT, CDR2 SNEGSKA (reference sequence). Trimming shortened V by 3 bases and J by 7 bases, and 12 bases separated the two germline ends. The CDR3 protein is CSARDSSGGELFF. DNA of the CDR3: TGCAGTGCTAGGGACAGCTCGGGCGGGGAGCTGTTTTTT.